Listed below are T cell receptor beta chains from one sample, sequenced in a study of cytomegalovirus exposure and HLA in healthy donors. The protocol was immunoSEQ multiplex PCR, while the TCRdb copy is restricted to in-frame clones and leaves out a portion. The profile covers 150,000 to 200,000 clones, with 80% to 90% appearing a single time and roughly 1.5% taken by the ten largest. Sequencing used PBMCs. The receptors stem from a woman between 25 and 40 years old in good health and CMV-seronegative. Each CDR3 is given with its conserved first and last residue. The order of the fields is clone size, V gene, D gene, J gene, CDR3 DNA, CDR3 protein. The D gene is left open where the match is weak. Clone size is given for some rows only: seen once, a few or many times, or a class if the clone is expanded.

.	TRBV4-3	.	TRBJ2-7	TGCGCCAGCAGCCACGAACGGTCGGTAGCGGAAGGGGAGCAGTACTTC	CASSHERSVAEGEQYF
.	TRBV6-5	TRBD1	TRBJ1-3	TGTGCCAGCAGCAGGGGACAGGCTGGAAACACCATATATTTT	CASSRGQAGNTIYF
.	TRBV6-6	TRBD1	TRBJ1-6	TGTGCCAGCAGATCTCCCGGGACAGGGGGCTCACCCCTCCACTTT	CASRSPGTGGSPLHF
.	TRBV10-3	TRBD1	TRBJ1-4	TGTGCCACCAAACAGGGGGCGCACGAAAAACTGTTTTTT	CATKQGAHEKLFF
.	TRBV28	.	TRBJ2-7	TGTGCCAGCGCCCAGGCCCCAGAATACGAGCAGTACTTC	CASAQAPEYEQYF
.	TRBV11-2	.	TRBJ2-5	TGTGCCAGCAGCTTTGCTAGCGCAGAGACCCAGTACTTC	CASSFASAETQYF
.	TRBV15	.	TRBJ1-5	TGTGCCACCAGCAGAGATATCCAGGGTAAGCAGCCCCAGCATTTT	CATSRDIQGKQPQHF
.	TRBV2	.	TRBJ1-2	TGTGCCAGCACAGGACTAAACACCGGGACGGAGGTTCGTGGCTACACCTTC	CASTGLNTGTEVRGYTF
.	TRBV14	TRBD2	TRBJ2-1	TGTGCCAGCAGCCAAGAGCCTACCGGACTAGCGGGGTACAATGAGCAGTTCTTC	CASSQEPTGLAGYNEQFF
once	TRBV7-9	TRBD1	TRBJ1-4	TGTGCCAGCAGCCTCGACCTAACAGGGGGCCTTGGTGAAAAACTGTTTTTT	CASSLDLTGGLGEKLFF
.	TRBV2	.	TRBJ1-4	TGTGCCAGCAGACAAGACGACATTGGAACGGAAAAACTGTTTTTT	CASRQDDIGTEKLFF
.	TRBV5-5	.	TRBJ1-1	TGTGCCAGCAGCTTATTCGTGGGCTCGAACACTGAAGCTTTCTTT	CASSLFVGSNTEAFF
.	TRBV19	TRBD1	TRBJ2-7	TGTGCCAGTAGCACTGGCGGGCCAACGGTGGCAGGGGGCTTCTACGAGCAGTACTTC	CASSTGGPTVAGGFYEQYF
many	TRBV30	.	TRBJ1-3	TGTGCCTGGAGTGTACAAGCTGGAAACACCATATATTTT	CAWSVQAGNTIYF
few	TRBV7-2	.	TRBJ2-7	TGTGCCAGCAGCTTTGCGGACGAGCAGTACTTC	CASSFADEQYF
.	TRBV5-1	.	TRBJ2-2	TGCGCCAGCAGCTTGGGCAGACAAAACACCGGGGAGCTGTTTTTT	CASSLGRQNTGELFF
.	TRBV19	.	TRBJ2-1	TGTGCCAGTAGTATGCTACAGGGAGACTCCTACAATGAGCAGTTCTTC	CASSMLQGDSYNEQFF
.	TRBV5-1	.	TRBJ2-2	TGCGCCAGCAGCTGGACACCTAACACCGGGGAGCTGTTTTTT	CASSWTPNTGELFF
.	TRBV7-9	TRBD1	TRBJ2-7	TGTGCCAGCAGCTCGACAGGGTGGGAGCAGTACTTC	CASSSTGWEQYF
.	TRBV27	.	TRBJ1-3	TGTGCCAGCAGTTTATCCACAGGACCCGGCGCTGGAAACACCATATATTTT	CASSLSTGPGAGNTIYF
.	TRBV7-8	.	TRBJ1-2	TGTGCCAGCAGCTTAGCAGGGACTGGAGGCTACACCTTC	CASSLAGTGGYTF
once	TRBV5-1	TRBD1	TRBJ1-4	TGCGCCAGCAGACACTTCACCCCCGGGACAGGGGGTGAAAAACTGTTTTTT	CASRHFTPGTGGEKLFF
.	TRBV5-4	TRBD1	TRBJ1-4	TGTGCCAGCAGGGAGGGACAGACTGAAAAACTGTTTTTT	CASREGQTEKLFF
.	TRBV2	.	TRBJ1-5	TGTGCCAGCAGTGTGGGGGCAGGATCCAATCAGCCCCAGCATTTT	CASSVGAGSNQPQHF
.	TRBV19	.	TRBJ1-1	TGTGCCAGTAGCGCGGGGGCTCGAGCTTTCTTT	CASSAGARAFF
once	TRBV5-1	.	TRBJ1-2	TGCGCCAGCAAGCTAGAAGGGCAAGCGGTGAACTATGGCTACACCTTC	CASKLEGQAVNYGYTF
.	TRBV30	.	TRBJ1-2	TGTGCCTGGAGTGTAGACAGAACGGTCTTCGGCTACACCTTC	CAWSVDRTVFGYTF
few	TRBV10-2	.	TRBJ1-2	TGCGCCAGCAGTGCAGGGGTAGGGTATGGCTACACCTTC	CASSAGVGYGYTF
.	TRBV27	.	TRBJ2-7	TGTGCCAGCAGTTTAGCAGGGTTTTCCACCTACGAGCAGTACTTC	CASSLAGFSTYEQYF
.	TRBV5-4	.	TRBJ2-5	TGTGCCAGCAGCTTGTCGTGGGGCCGGGAGACCCAGTACTTC	CASSLSWGRETQYF
.	TRBV13	.	TRBJ1-1	TGTGCCAGCAGCTTGCTCTTCGGGAACACTGAAGCTTTCTTT	CASSLLFGNTEAFF
.	TRBV10-3	TRBD1	TRBJ1-6	TGTGCCATCAGGGCCGGAACAGGGACAGATAATTCACCCCTCCACTTT	CAIRAGTGTDNSPLHF
.	TRBV2	.	TRBJ1-2	TGTGCCAGCAGTGAAGCTCGCAGGTTCTATGGCTACACCTTC	CASSEARRFYGYTF
.	TRBV15	.	TRBJ1-5	TGTGCCACCAGCAGAGACAGGGGCGAGGGCAATCAGCCCCAGCATTTT	CATSRDRGEGNQPQHF
.	TRBV7-8	TRBD1	TRBJ2-1	TGTGCCAGCAGCTCCGGGACAGGGCCTTACAATGAGCAGTTCTTC	CASSSGTGPYNEQFF
.	TRBV11-2	.	TRBJ2-3	TGTGCCAGCAGCTTAGGGAGGGCTAGCGACACAGATACGCAGTATTTT	CASSLGRASDTDTQYF
.	TRBV4-2	.	TRBJ1-1	TGTGCCAGCAGCCAAGAATGGAGGTCGAGCACTGAAGCTTTCTTT	CASSQEWRSSTEAFF
.	TRBV12-5	TRBD1	TRBJ1-6	TGTGCTAGTGGTTTGGTACAGTTCAAGGACAGGGCAGGCTCCTATAATTCACCCCTCCACTTT	CASGLVQFKDRAGSYNSPLHF
.	TRBV4-3	.	TRBJ1-5	TGCGCCAGCAGCCAAGACAGGGCGGGCAATCAGCCCCAGCATTTT	CASSQDRAGNQPQHF
.	TRBV5-1	TRBD2	TRBJ2-1	TGCGCCAGCAGCCGGGGACTAGCGGGGGGTTTGAATGAGCAGTTCTTC	CASSRGLAGGLNEQFF
.	TRBV6-1	.	TRBJ1-1	TGTGCCAGCAGAACAACCTTTTCCACTGAAGCTTTCTTT	CASRTTFSTEAFF
.	TRBV19	TRBD1	TRBJ1-1	TGTGCCAGTAGTATAGTGGGGACAGGCCGAGAAGCTTTCTTT	CASSIVGTGREAFF
.	TRBV29-1	.	TRBJ2-2	TGCAGCGGTGGCAGGGCGAACACCGGGGAGCTGTTTTTT	CSGGRANTGELFF
.	TRBV6-6	.	TRBJ2-5	TGTGCCAGCGGGGGCCGGGGTGGAGAGACCCAGTACTTC	CASGGRGGETQYF
.	TRBV19	TRBD2	TRBJ2-7	TGTGCCAGTAGTCCCCCGGGGGGGCAGGACGAGCAGTACTTC	CASSPPGGQDEQYF